This entry is about one TCR beta chain. The sample originates from a study of T cell responses to AZD1222 COVID-19 vaccine. CDR1 is SGHRS, CDR2 YFSETQ, per germline. Trimming took off 4 bases at V and 11 bases at J, with 19 bases between the two ends. The CDR3 has 15 residues. Using immunoSEQ multiplex PCR, the repertoire was profiled, and TCRdb retains in-frame clones only, with some absent. The sample records 170,000 or so clones, 75% to 95% being singletons. V and J are TRBV5-1 and TRBJ1-6; D gene uncertain. This sequence was found in an adult in good health. The sequencing here drew on peripheral blood, taken on day 0 of AZD1222 vaccination. The CDR3 DNA follows: TGCGCCAGCAGCCAGGAAGGACGGTCCCTTACACCCCTCCACTTT. Translated: CASSQEGRSLTPLHF.